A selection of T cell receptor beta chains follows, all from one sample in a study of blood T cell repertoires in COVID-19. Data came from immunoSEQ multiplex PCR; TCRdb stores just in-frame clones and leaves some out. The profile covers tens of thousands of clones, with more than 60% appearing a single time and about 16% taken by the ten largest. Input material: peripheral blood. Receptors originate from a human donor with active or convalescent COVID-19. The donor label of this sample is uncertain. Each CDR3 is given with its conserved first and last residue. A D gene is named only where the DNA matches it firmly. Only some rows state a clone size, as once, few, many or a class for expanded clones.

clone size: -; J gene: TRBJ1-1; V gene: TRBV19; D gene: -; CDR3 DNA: TGTGCCAGTAGTTTCGGGCGAAGGGGCTGGTACACTGAAGCTTTCTTT; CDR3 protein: CASSFGRRGWYTEAFF
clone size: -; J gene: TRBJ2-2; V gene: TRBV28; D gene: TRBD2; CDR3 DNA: TGTGCCAGCTGGACTAGCGGCGGCACCGGGGAGCTGTTTTTT; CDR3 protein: CASWTSGGTGELFF
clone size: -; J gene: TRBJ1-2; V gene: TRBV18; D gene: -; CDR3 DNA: TGTGCCAGCTCACCACAGGGGCTCTATGGCTACACCTTC; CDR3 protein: CASSPQGLYGYTF
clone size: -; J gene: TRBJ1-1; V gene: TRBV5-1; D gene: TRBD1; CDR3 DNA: TGCGCCAGCAGCTTGTTTTTAGGGGGCGGGTCGGACACTGAAGCTTTCTTT; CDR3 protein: CASSLFLGGGSDTEAFF
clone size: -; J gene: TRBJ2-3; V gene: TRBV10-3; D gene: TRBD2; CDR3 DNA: TGTGCCATCAGTGAGACCCTTAGCGGGAGCACAGATACGCAGTATTTT; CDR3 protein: CAISETLSGSTDTQYF
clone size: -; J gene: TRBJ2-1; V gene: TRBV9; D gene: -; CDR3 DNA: TGTGCCAGCAGCGACCCACTGACGGGAGTATGGAATGAGCAGTTCTTC; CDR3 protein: CASSDPLTGVWNEQFF
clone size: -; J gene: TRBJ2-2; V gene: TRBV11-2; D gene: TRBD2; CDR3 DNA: TGTGCCAGCAGCTTGCGACTAGCGGGAGTCTTGTCCGGGGAGCTGTTTTTT; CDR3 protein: CASSLRLAGVLSGELFF
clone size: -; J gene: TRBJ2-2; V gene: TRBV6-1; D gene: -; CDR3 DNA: TGTGCCAGCAGTGAGGGGCCCGGGCTAGGGGGGGAGCTGTTTTTT; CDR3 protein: CASSEGPGLGGELFF
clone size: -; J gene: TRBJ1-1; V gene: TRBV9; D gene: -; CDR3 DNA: TGTGCCAGCAGCGTAGGTCCCCCTCAGGCGGGAGACACTGAAGCTTTCTTT; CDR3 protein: CASSVGPPQAGDTEAFF
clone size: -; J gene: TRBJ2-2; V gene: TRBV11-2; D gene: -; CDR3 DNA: TGTGCCAGCAGCTTTGCGGGTGCGAACACCGGGGAGCTGTTTTTT; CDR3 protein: CASSFAGANTGELFF
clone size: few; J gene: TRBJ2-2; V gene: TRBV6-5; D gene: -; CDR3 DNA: TGTGCCAGCAGTTACCCCTGGAACACCGGGGAGCTGTTTTTT; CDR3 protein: CASSYPWNTGELFF
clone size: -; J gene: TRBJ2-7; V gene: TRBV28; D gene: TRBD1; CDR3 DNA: TGTGCCAGCAGTTCCTTCGACAGGGGGCAGTTTTACGAGCAGTACTTC; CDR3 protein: CASSSFDRGQFYEQYF
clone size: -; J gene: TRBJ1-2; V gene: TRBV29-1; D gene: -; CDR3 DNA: TGCAGCGTTGAAGTTTTAACGGACAGAGACTATGGCTACACCTTC; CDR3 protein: CSVEVLTDRDYGYTF
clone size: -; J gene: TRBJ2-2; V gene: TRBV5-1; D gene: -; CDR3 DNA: TGCGCCAGCAGCTTGGCCGCGGGATCGACCGGGGAGCTGTTTTTT; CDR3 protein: CASSLAAGSTGELFF
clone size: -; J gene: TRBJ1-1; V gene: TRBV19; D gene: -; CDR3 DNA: TGTGCCAGTAGTATTATGGCCACGAACACTGAAGCTTTCTTT; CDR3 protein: CASSIMATNTEAFF
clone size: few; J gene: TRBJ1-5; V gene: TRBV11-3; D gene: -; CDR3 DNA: TGTGCCAGCAGACAGGGCAATCAGCCCCAGCATTTT; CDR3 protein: CASRQGNQPQHF
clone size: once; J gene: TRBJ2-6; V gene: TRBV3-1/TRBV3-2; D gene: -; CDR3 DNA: TGTGCCATCGGGGACTCTGGGGCCAACGTCCTGACTTTC; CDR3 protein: CAIGDSGANVLTF